A single sample gave rise to the 27 T cell receptor beta chains below, sequenced in a study of blood T cells in healthy people across ages. Sample-barcoded 5' priming and a J-beta primer mix drove a second PCR of roughly 6 to 12 cycles. TCRdb reprocessed the 5' RACE reads with MiXCR, giving one entry per CDR3 protein. The sample yields about 1.6 million distinct CDR3 sequences, 34% seen once. The sequenced material came from blood. These receptors came from a woman aged 30 to 39 in good health.

This clonotype appeared a single time. The chain employs TRBV20-1 and TRBJ1-2; D possibly corresponds to TRBD1 (6 bases). CDR3 length: 14 residues. V lost 3 bases and J lost 2, with 13 bases in between. CDR1 DFQATT and CDR2 SNEGSKA come from the germline V gene (reference sequence). The CDR3 region has the DNA TGCAGTGCTAGTCAACAGGGCGTAAACTATGGCTACACCTTC. Translated: CSASQQGVNYGYTF.

This clonotype is a singleton in its sample. This chain links TRBV6-1 with TRBJ2-5; 14 nucleotides match TRBD2. CDR3 length: 15 amino acids. Germline-derived CDR1 and CDR2 are MNHNS and SASEGT. The V gene end was trimmed by 6 bases and the J gene end by 6 bases; junction bases not matched to a gene: 6. The CDR3 loop reads CASSETSGGGQTQYF. CDR3 sequence (DNA): TGTGCCAGCAGCGAGACTAGCGGGGGGGGACAGACCCAGTACTTC.

This clonotype turned up a few times. V usage is TRBV12-3 or TRBV12-4 and J usage is TRBJ2-1; 8 bases are shared with TRBD1. The CDR3 contains 15 residues. Trimming removed 8 bases from V and 0 bases from J; junction bases left unmatched: 6. CDR3 amino acids: CASGRQGSSYNEQFF. CDR3 nucleotide sequence: TGTGCCAGCGGAAGACAGGGGAGCTCCTACAATGAGCAGTTCTTC.

This clonotype was detected many times. The rearrangement joins TRBV4-1 to TRBJ2-6, with D unresolved. CDR1 and CDR2 (germline): MGHRA, YSYEKL. V lost 8 bases to trimming and J lost 0 bases, with 17 bases between them. The CDR3 covers 17 residues. The chain's CDR3 is CASRPPDSSSGANVLTF. The CDR3 DNA reads as TGCGCCAGCCGACCCCCAGACTCCAGCTCTGGGGCCAACGTCCTGACTTTC.

The chain links TRBV2 to TRBJ2-2; D is possibly TRBD1 (6 bases). CDR3 length: 15 residues. With 8 bases removed from V and 2 bases from J, the gap between germline ends came to 15 bases. The germline V gene encodes CDR1 SNHLY and CDR2 FYNNEI. CDR3 amino acids: CASRTGHINTGELFF. The CDR3 nucleotides are TGTGCCAGCCGCACGGGACACATAAACACCGGGGAGCTGTTTTTT.

This clonotype occurred many times. This chain joins TRBV27 and TRBJ2-3; D might be TRBD1 or TRBD2, each matching 5 bases. The V gene's germline CDR1 is MNHEY and CDR2 SMNVEV (reference sequence). The CDR3 runs to 14 residues. V was clipped by 8 bases and J by 6 bases, with 18 bases between them. The CDR3 loop reads CASSGRDRLDTQYF. The CDR3 bases are TGTGCCAGCTCTGGACGGGACCGTCTGGATACGCAGTATTTT.

The gene calls are TRBV6-5 and TRBJ2-5, with D perhaps being TRBD1 or TRBD2 (6 bases each). There are 14 residues in the CDR3. The germline gives CDR1 MNHEY, CDR2 SVGAGI. Trimming took off 6 bases at V and 2 bases at J, with 13 bases between the two ends. The DNA of the CDR3 is TGTGCCAGCAGCGTAGGGGGGAAACAAGAGACCCAGTACTTC. Amino acid sequence: CASSVGGKQETQYF.

The chain combines TRBV27 with TRBJ2-7; D possibly corresponds to TRBD2 (6 bases). Germline values: CDR1 MNHEY, CDR2 SMNVEV (reference sequence). The ends were cut back, 6 bases at V and 7 bases at J, with 22 bases in the middle. The CDR3 is 15 residues long. The CDR3 DNA follows: TGTGCCAGCAGCTCACACCGGGACTCACGTTTAGAGCAGTACTTC. The encoded protein is CASSSHRDSRLEQYF.

This clonotype was observed once. This CDR3 reads CASSVMGRDTEAFF. The CDR3 coding sequence is TGTGCCAGCAGTGTAATGGGCAGGGACACTGAAGCTTTCTTT. This chain joins TRBV25-1 and TRBJ1-1; maybe TRBD1 (5 bases). This CDR3 region has 14 residues. The V gene's germline CDR1 is MGHDK and CDR2 SYGVNS. V was shortened by 4 bases and J by 3 bases, with 12 bases between the two germline ends.

There are a few counts of this clonotype. The V and J genes are TRBV5-5 and TRBJ1-5; D remains ambiguous. The CDR3 is made up of 16 amino acids. V was pared by 2 bases and J by 4 bases, with 16 bases between. Germline V gives CDR1 SGHKS, CDR2 YYEKEE (reference sequence). The chain's CDR3 is CASSFNPTSPNQPQHF. CDR3 bases: TGTGCCAGCAGCTTTAATCCGACATCCCCAAATCAGCCCCAGCATTTT.

A few counts support this clonotype. The chain combines TRBV20-1 with TRBJ2-7; 9 bases are a match to TRBD2. The CDR3 length is 15 residues. Germline values: CDR1 DFQATT, CDR2 SNEGSKA (reference sequence). V shed 5 bases, J shed 5 bases, and the junction held 13 bases outside the gene matches. The CDR3 reads CSALSEAGGRDEQYF. CDR3 nucleotides: TGCAGTGCTCTCAGCGAAGCGGGGGGCCGGGACGAGCAGTACTTC.

This clonotype was counted only a few times. The chain joins TRBV5-5 to TRBJ1-2; 9 positions match TRBD1. Germline assignment: CDR1 SGHKS and CDR2 YYEKEE (reference sequence). V shed 4 bases, J shed 8 bases, and the junction held 15 bases outside the gene matches. This CDR3 has 16 amino acids. The CDR3 DNA reads TGTGCCAGCAGCCCCCCAGGGGACAGGGTCCTAGGGGGCTACACCTTC. Amino acid sequence: CASSPPGDRVLGGYTF.

The gene calls are TRBV20-1 and TRBJ2-5, with 11 bases fitting TRBD2. With 3 bases clipped from V and 2 bases from J, the junction kept 8 bases outside the gene matches. This CDR3 is 16 amino acids long. In germline, CDR1 is DFQATT, CDR2 SNEGSKA (reference sequence). CDR3 sequence reads: CSARGRLAGPQETQYF. The CDR3 bases are TGCAGTGCTAGGGGGAGACTAGCGGGGCCTCAAGAGACCCAGTACTTC.

The V call is TRBV27, the J call TRBJ2-3, with D perhaps TRBD2 (5 bases). Trimming removed 6 bases from V and 0 bases from J, with 10 bases in between. CDR3 size: 14 residues. Germline V lookup: CDR1 MNHEY, CDR2 SMNVEV (reference sequence). The CDR3 bases are TGTGCCAGCAGCACGGACTGGAGCACAGATACGCAGTATTTT. Translated, it gives CASSTDWSTDTQYF.

The sample holds one count of this clonotype. The chain has TRBV2 and TRBJ2-1; TRBD1 agrees at 8 bases. The CDR3 covers 12 residues. The V gene end was trimmed by 10 bases and the J gene end by 9 bases; junction bases not matched to a gene: 8. CDR1 is SNHLY and CDR2 is FYNNEI in the germline V gene. The CDR3 region is CANNLDRGEQFF. For the CDR3, the DNA is TGTGCCAACAACCTAGACAGGGGTGAGCAGTTCTTC.

In this sample, this clonotype turned up a few times. V is TRBV29-1 and J is TRBJ1-1, with TRBD1 matching 7 bases. Germline CDR1 reads SQVTM; CDR2 reads ANQGSEA. V lost 6 bases, J lost 1 base, and 5 bases stayed unmatched. The CDR3 spans 13 residues. The CDR3 reads CSVEGQTNTEAFF. CDR3 in DNA: TGCAGCGTAGAGGGACAGACGAACACTGAAGCTTTCTTT. Based on the CDR3 plus reference TRBV29-1 and TRBJ1-1, the full variable domain is SAVISQKPSRDICQRGTSLTIQCQVDSQVTMMFWYRQQPGQSLTLIATANQGSEATYESGFVIDKFPISRPNLTFSTLTVSNMSPEDSSIYLCSVEGQTNTEAFFGQGTRLTVV.

The chain couples TRBV20-1 to TRBJ2-7; tentatively, D is TRBD1 (6 bases). This CDR3 has 16 residues. Germline V gene lookup returns CDR1 DFQATT and CDR2 SNEGSKA (reference sequence). Trimming cost V 5 bases and J 2 bases, with 22 bases left between them. CDR3 sequence reads: CSALINPGDQTYEQYF. DNA of the CDR3: TGCAGTGCTCTAATAAACCCAGGGGACCAGACCTACGAGCAGTACTTC.

This clonotype was counted only a few times. This chain joins TRBV4-1 and TRBJ2-7; D ambiguous. This CDR3 comprises 18 residues. Trimming took 5 bases from V and 4 from J, leaving 27 bases between them. CDR1 MGHRA and CDR2 YSYEKL come from the germline V gene. CDR3 nucleotide sequence: TGCGCCAGCAGCTCTCAGCTTTTCCCAGTCGGCGGAAGGTACGAGCAGTACTTC. Its protein is CASSSQLFPVGGRYEQYF.

The chain combines TRBV11-2 with TRBJ1-1, with TRBD1 matching 7 bases. V lost 2 bases, J lost 3 bases, and 3 bases stayed unmatched. The germline gives CDR1 SGHAT, CDR2 FQNNGV. The CDR3 covers 14 residues. In DNA, the CDR3 is TGTGCCAGCAGCTTACGAACAGGGGACACTGAAGCTTTCTTT. Its protein is CASSLRTGDTEAFF.

The rearrangement links TRBV6-1 to TRBJ2-5, with D possibly called TRBD1 or TRBD2 (5 bases each). CDR1 MNHNS and CDR2 SASEGT come from the germline V gene. This CDR3 region has 13 residues. The ends were cut back, 6 bases at V and 5 bases at J, with 13 bases in the middle. This chain's CDR3 is CASRRDATETQYF. In nucleotides, the CDR3 is TGTGCCAGCAGGAGGGACGCAACGGAGACCCAGTACTTC.

This clonotype was seen a handful of times. J is TRBJ2-7 and V is TRBV10-3; D is unclear. The length of the CDR3 is 16 residues. Between the trimmed V and J ends, which lost 0 bases and 6 bases, there was a span of 18 bases. CDR1 and CDR2 (germline): ENHRY, SYGVKD. The CDR3 region has the DNA TGTGCCATCAGTGAGTCACTGAGCGTTTCCTCGGGCGAGCAGTACTTC. It specifies CAISESLSVSSGEQYF.

This clonotype showed up many times. This sequence joins TRBV3-1 and TRBJ1-2; TRBD1 is a possible D gene (5 bases). Trimming shortened V by 0 bases and J by 6 bases, and 11 bases separated the two germline ends. Per germline, CDR1 LGHDT and CDR2 YNNKEL (reference sequence). This CDR3 has 14 amino acids. Written as DNA, the CDR3 is TGTGCCAGCAGCCAAGATACGGGGCCCCATGGCTACACCTTC. Its protein is CASSQDTGPHGYTF. Drawing the rest from reference TRBV3-1 and TRBJ1-2, the complete variable domain is DTAVSQTPKYLVTQMGNDKSIKCEQNLGHDTMYWYKQDSKKFLKIMFSYNNKELIINETVPNRFSPKSPDKAHLNLHINSLELGDSAVYFCASSQDTGPHGYTFGSGTRLTVV.

This clonotype showed up many times. This sequence joins TRBV27 and TRBJ2-1, with 8 bases identical to TRBD1. V trimming: 3 bases; J trimming: 5 bases; junction bases outside the gene matches: 3. This CDR3 spans 14 amino acids. Germline CDR1 and CDR2: MNHEY and SMNVEV (reference sequence). The CDR3 DNA sequence: TGTGCCAGCAGTTTCCAGGGGGCGCACAATGAGCAGTTCTTC. Its translation: CASSFQGAHNEQFF.

This clonotype was recorded a few times. The rearrangement joins TRBV20-1 to TRBJ2-1; TRBD1 agrees at 9 bases. V lost 5 bases and J lost 6; bases outside the gene matches: 11. Germline V gene sequence: CDR1 DFQATT, CDR2 SNEGSKA (reference sequence). The CDR3 length is 15 residues. The CDR3 nucleotides are TGCAGTGCTCCGACCGGGACAGGGAGTCTCAATGAGCAGTTCTTC. Its translation is CSAPTGTGSLNEQFF.

In its sample, this clonotype was seen many times. The rearrangement joins TRBV12-3 or TRBV12-4 to TRBJ1-2, with D tentatively TRBD1 (5 bases). V lost 6 bases, J lost 8 bases, and 13 bases lay in between. The CDR3 loop spans 12 amino acids. The CDR3 reads CASSTGTRGYTF. The DNA for the CDR3 is TGTGCCAGCAGCACCGGGACGAGGGGCTACACCTTC.

The table lists this clonotype with a few counts. The chain uses TRBV5-1 and TRBJ2-6, with TRBD2 as a possible D gene (6 bases). The CDR3 consists of 18 residues. The germline V gene encodes CDR1 SGHRS and CDR2 YFSETQ. The V end was cut by 1 base, the J end by 0 bases, with 14 bases between. The CDR3 loop is CASSLMGGQSSGANVLTF. As DNA, the CDR3 is TGCGCCAGCAGCTTGATGGGGGGTCAAAGCTCTGGGGCCAACGTCCTGACTTTC. Variable domain in full (rest from reference TRBV5-1 and TRBJ2-6): KAGVTQTPRYLIKTRGQQVTLSCSPISGHRSVSWYQQTPGQGLQFLFEYFSETQRNKGNFPGRFSGRQFSNSRSEMNVSTLELGDSALYLCASSLMGGQSSGANVLTFGAGSRLTVL.

V and J are TRBV6-6 and TRBJ2-3; 8 positions match TRBD2. The junction had 3 bases not matched to a gene; V was cut back by 5 bases and J by 2 bases. Germline V gene lookup returns CDR1 MNHNY and CDR2 SVGAGI (reference sequence). This CDR3 has 14 amino acids. CDR3 nucleotides: TGTGCCAGCAGTACTAGCGGACCCACAGATACGCAGTATTTT. Its protein product is CASSTSGPTDTQYF.